The table lists the clone carrying this T cell receptor (beta chain) with a few counts. Its antigen remains unknown. A single record per CDR3 protein comes from TCRdb applying MiXCR to the 5' RACE reads. Of about 9,100 distinct CDR3 sequences listed, 60% were seen once; the top ten hold 6% to 7%. Memory CD4+ T cells were sorted as CD4+CD45RO+CD25- cells. Broader study findings: Whole repertoires were not studied in the larger cohort, only one V-J beta rearrangement. Tumor memory CD4+ T cell TCR gene usage clustered with blood and lymph node memory CD4+ cells and lymph node naive CD4+ cells.

The sample taken for sequencing was tumor-infiltrating memory CD4+ T cells sorted from the breast tumor. The sample's subset: memory CD4+ T cells, CD4+CD45RO+CD25-. This clonotype originated in a female donor with breast cancer.

The CDR3 DNA sequence: TGTGCCAGCAGTTCAGGGGAGACATGGAACACTGAAGCTTTCTTT. Its protein is CASSSGETWNTEAFF. This chain joins TRBV27 and TRBJ1-1; D may be TRBD1 (6 bases). Trimming removed 4 bases at V and 1 base at J, with 13 bases between. The germline V gene has CDR1 MNHEY and CDR2 SMNVEV (reference sequence). The CDR3 consists of 15 residues.